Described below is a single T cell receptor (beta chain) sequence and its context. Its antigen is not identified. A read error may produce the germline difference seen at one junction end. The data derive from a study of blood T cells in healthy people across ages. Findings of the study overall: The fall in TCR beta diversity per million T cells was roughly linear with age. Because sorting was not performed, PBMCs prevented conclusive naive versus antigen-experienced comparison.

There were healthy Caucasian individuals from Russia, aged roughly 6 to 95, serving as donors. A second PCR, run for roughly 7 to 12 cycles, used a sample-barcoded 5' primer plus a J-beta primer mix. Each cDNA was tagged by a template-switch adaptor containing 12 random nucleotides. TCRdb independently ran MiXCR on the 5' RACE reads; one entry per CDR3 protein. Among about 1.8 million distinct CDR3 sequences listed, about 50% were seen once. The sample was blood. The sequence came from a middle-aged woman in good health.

The CDR3 DNA follows: TGTGCCATCAGCTTATTCAGATCAGCTACCGAGCGGGATACGCAGTATTTT. The encoded protein is CAISLFRSATERDTQYF. The chain couples TRBV7-2 to TRBJ2-3; maybe TRBD2 (5 bases). Per germline, CDR1 SGHTA and CDR2 FQGNSA. This CDR3 has 17 residues.